The entry below describes one T cell receptor (beta chain). This sample was included in a study of cytomegalovirus exposure and HLA in healthy donors. From germline, CDR1 is MNHNS and CDR2 SASEGT. The CDR3 runs to 15 residues. Trimming took 4 bases from V and 5 from J, leaving 14 bases between them. Vbeta (60) and Jbeta (13) primers were used in the PCR. This table comes from immunoSEQ multiplex PCR, and its TCRdb copy is limited to in-frame clones, with some not included. The table includes some 140,000 clones, 60% to 85% detected once. The TCR sequence derives from a middle-aged woman in good health and CMV-seronegative. J is TRBJ2-2 and V is TRBV6-1; the D gene is possibly TRBD2 (5 bases). Specimen: PBMCs. CDR3 residues: CASSVASIWTGELFF. DNA for the CDR3: TGTGCCAGCAGTGTGGCTAGCATTTGGACCGGGGAGCTGTTTTTT.